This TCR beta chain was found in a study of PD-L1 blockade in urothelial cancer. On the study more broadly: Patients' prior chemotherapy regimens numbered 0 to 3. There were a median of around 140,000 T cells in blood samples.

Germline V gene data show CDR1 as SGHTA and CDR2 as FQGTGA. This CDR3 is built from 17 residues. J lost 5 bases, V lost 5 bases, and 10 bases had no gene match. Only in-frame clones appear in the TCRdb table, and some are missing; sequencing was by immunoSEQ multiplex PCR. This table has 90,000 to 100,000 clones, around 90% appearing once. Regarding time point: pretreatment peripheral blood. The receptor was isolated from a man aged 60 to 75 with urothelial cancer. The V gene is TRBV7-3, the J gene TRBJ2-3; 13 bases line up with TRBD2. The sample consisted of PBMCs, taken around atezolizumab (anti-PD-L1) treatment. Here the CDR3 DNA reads TGTGCCAGCAGCCCGACCCCCGGGACTAGCGGGGTAGATACGCAGTATTTT. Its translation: CASSPTPGTSGVDTQYF.